This T cell receptor (beta chain) comes out of a study of cytomegalovirus exposure and HLA in healthy donors. The PCR used 60 Vbeta and 13 Jbeta primers. Only in-frame clones appear in the TCRdb table, and some are missing; sequencing was by immunoSEQ multiplex PCR. The sample lists 200,000 to 300,000 clones, 84% occurring once. The length of the CDR3 is 15 residues. Germline V lookup: CDR1 MNHEY, CDR2 SVGAGI. With V trimmed by 6 bases and J by 5 bases, 7 bases remained unmatched. The sequencing sample was made of PBMCs. V usage is TRBV6-5 and J usage is TRBJ2-2; 9 bases align to TRBD1. The origin of this receptor is a woman in her 40s in good health and CMV-seropositive. Here the CDR3 DNA reads TGTGCCAGCAGCCGACAGGGGGTGAGAACCGGGGAGCTGTTTTTT. It codes for CASSRQGVRTGELFF.